In this sample, the clone carrying this T cell receptor beta chain turned up many times. Making TCR cDNA involved 5'RACE template switching, which added UMIs and a universal primer site. TCRdb itself ran the 5' RACE reads through MiXCR, one entry per CDR3 protein. This sample has approximately 15,000 distinct CDR3 sequences, with 7.3% found just once. The sample is drawn from a study of T cells after yellow fever vaccination. Background on the study: Preparation of fractions with low cell numbers was performed using SMART-Seq v4 Ultra Low Input.

Study findings and constraints: Almost no vaccine-responding clonotypes were detectable in day 0 sorted memory subsets. Subsequent booster samples again held most clones from primary vaccination (approximately 95% CD4, roughly 90% CD8).

This CDR3 is 16 amino acids long. CDR1 MNHNY and CDR2 SVGAGI come from the germline V gene (reference sequence). V was pared by 2 bases and J by 5 bases, with 8 bases of the junction left unmatched. This sequence was found in a man between 18 and 29 years old who received the YFV17D yellow fever vaccine. This specimen was PBMCs, either bulk or a sorted T-cell subset (CD4+, CD8+, memory, or dextramer-sorted; not recorded which), taken on the day of the yellow fever booster vaccination. The chain couples TRBV6-6 to TRBJ2-5; the match to TRBD1 covers 10 bases. The CDR3 DNA is TGTGCCAGCAGTTACGGGGACAGGGGCCCTGGGGAGACCCAGTACTTC. Translated, it gives CASSYGDRGPGETQYF.